This T cell receptor (beta chain) was identified during a study of cytomegalovirus exposure and HLA in healthy donors. Study-wide findings and caveats: Among TCR sequences, most were rare, though some public TCRs appeared in many donors.

A note on this clone: No antigen is known for it.

With 4 bases removed from V and 0 bases from J, the gap between germline ends came to 3 bases. Germline lookup yields CDR1 SGHTA and CDR2 FQGNSA. The CDR3 is made up of 12 amino acids. Primers included in the PCR were 60 Vbeta and 13 Jbeta primers. Original handling: Around 80 million unique TCR beta chains, 10 million to 13 million of them shared, were counted by a later analysis. Profiling relied on immunoSEQ multiplex PCR, and the TCRdb table lists in-frame clones only, not all of them. D and trimming come from the DNA, and the V and J calls and clone size come from that table. This table has approximately 150,000 clones, over 80% appearing once. Each of the donors was a healthy bone marrow donor. This donor had no CMV serostatus on record.

The sequence was collected from a human donor in good health. The sample comprised PBMCs. The rearrangement joins TRBV7-2 to TRBJ1-1; D ambiguous. CDR3 nucleotides: TGTGCCAGCAGCTCAATGAACACTGAAGCTTTCTTT. As protein: CASSSMNTEAFF. Full variable domain (outside the CDR3, taken from reference TRBV7-2 and TRBJ1-1): GAGVSQSPSNKVTEKGKDVELRCDPISGHTALYWYRQSLGQGLEFLIYFQGNSAPDKSGLPSDRFSAERTGGSVSTLTIQRTQQEDSAVYLCASSSMNTEAFFGQGTRLTVV.